The TCR beta chain under discussion was sequenced for a study of blood T cell repertoires in COVID-19. Background on the study: Acute and convalescent COVID-19 samples came from the United States, Italy and Spain.

In the study's own analysis: Amplification with reference gene primers provided the estimates of nucleated cell counts. The table came from immunoSEQ multiplex PCR; TCRdb's copy has only in-frame clones and leaves some out. That table furnishes V, J and clone size, whereas the DNA furnished D and trimming. The sample holds over 150,000 clones, about nine tenths seen once. Seattle patient enrollment occurred during active infection, with longitudinal follow-up thereafter. V was clipped by 10 bases and J by 2 bases, with 9 bases between them. This CDR3 region has 12 residues. The receptor's source is a man between 18 and 29 years old with COVID-19, enrolled during active disease. This chain joins TRBV12-3 or TRBV12-4 and TRBJ1-5; D is undetermined. The specimen sequenced was peripheral blood. CDR3 in amino acids: CATRRGNQPQHF. CDR3 sequence (DNA): TGTGCCACTCGACGGGGCAATCAGCCCCAGCATTTT.